This note documents a single T cell receptor beta chain sequence. TCRdb keeps only in-frame clones here, not all; method: immunoSEQ multiplex PCR. The sample records hundreds of thousands of clones, around 82% being singletons. CDR3 length: 18 residues. The junction had 16 bases not matched to a gene; V was cut back by 5 bases and J by 1 base. CDR1 and CDR2 (germline): SGHRS, YFSETQ. The sample comes from a study of blood T cell repertoires in COVID-19. Study context: Whether acute or convalescent, the COVID-19 samples came from the United States, Italy and Spain.

Everyone who took part was 18 to 89 years old, and they came from about 25 US areas. Cohorts were assigned according to the clinical history that participants reported. The material sequenced was PBMCs or T cells enriched from blood (not recorded which). The rearrangement joins TRBV5-1 to TRBJ2-3; 7 bases agree with TRBD1. The clonotype was recovered from a man aged 25 to 40 with acute COVID-19. The CDR3 DNA sequence: TGCGCCAGCAGTCGACCCCACGACAGGGAATACGGCACAGATACGCAGTATTTT. Translation: CASSRPHDREYGTDTQYF.